This T cell receptor (beta chain) was identified in a study of blood T cell repertoires in COVID-19. Overall study context: Sites in the United States, Italy and Spain provided acute and convalescent COVID-19 samples.

Per the authors' pipeline: Amplified reference gene primers provided the basis for estimating nucleated cell counts. Sequencing was performed with immunoSEQ multiplex PCR; in TCRdb, only in-frame clones are kept and a portion is missing. That table supplies the V and J calls and clone size; D and trimming were determined from the DNA. Of roughly 220,000 clones in the sample, roughly 80% were seen once. CDR1 is MNHNY and CDR2 is SVGAGI in the germline V gene (reference sequence). The CDR3 totals 13 residues. Trimming removed 2 bases from V and 2 bases from J, with 7 bases in between. Specimen: peripheral blood. The rearrangement uses TRBV6-6 and TRBJ2-7; no clear D. This clonotype originated in a man aged 30-40 years with active or convalescent COVID-19. The CDR3 region has the DNA TGTGCCAGCAGTTACGGCCACGCCTACGAGCAGTACTTC. It yields the protein CASSYGHAYEQYF.